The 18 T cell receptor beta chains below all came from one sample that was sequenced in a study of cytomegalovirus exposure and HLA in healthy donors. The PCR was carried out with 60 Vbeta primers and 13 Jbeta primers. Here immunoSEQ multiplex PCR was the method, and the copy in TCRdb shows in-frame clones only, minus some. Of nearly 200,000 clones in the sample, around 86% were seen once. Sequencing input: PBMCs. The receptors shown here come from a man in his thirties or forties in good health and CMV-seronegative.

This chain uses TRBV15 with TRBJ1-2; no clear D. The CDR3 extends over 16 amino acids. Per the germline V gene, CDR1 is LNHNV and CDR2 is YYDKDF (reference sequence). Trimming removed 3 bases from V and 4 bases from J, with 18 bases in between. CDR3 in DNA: TGTGCCACCAGCAGTCGTCGGTTATCCACCCTCTATGGCTACACCTTC. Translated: CATSSRRLSTLYGYTF.

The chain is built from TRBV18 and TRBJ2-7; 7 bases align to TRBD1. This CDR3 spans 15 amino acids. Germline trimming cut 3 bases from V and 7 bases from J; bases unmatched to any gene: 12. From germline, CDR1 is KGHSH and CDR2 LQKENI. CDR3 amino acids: CASSPLGDRVGEQYF. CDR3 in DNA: TGTGCCAGCTCACCTTTAGGAGACAGGGTGGGAGAGCAGTACTTC. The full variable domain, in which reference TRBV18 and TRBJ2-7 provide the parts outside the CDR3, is NAGVMQNPRHLVRRRGQEARLRCSPMKGHSHVYWYRQLPEEGLKFMVYLQKENIIDESGMPKERFSAEFPKEGPSILRIQQVVRGDSAAYFCASSPLGDRVGEQYFGPGTRLTVT.

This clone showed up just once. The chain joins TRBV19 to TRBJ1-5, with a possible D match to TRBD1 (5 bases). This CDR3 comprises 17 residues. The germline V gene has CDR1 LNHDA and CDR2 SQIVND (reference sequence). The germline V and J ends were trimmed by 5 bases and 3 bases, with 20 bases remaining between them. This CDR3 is CASSSREGIMNNQPQHF. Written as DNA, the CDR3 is TGTGCCAGTAGTTCCAGGGAGGGGATCATGAACAATCAGCCCCAGCATTTT.

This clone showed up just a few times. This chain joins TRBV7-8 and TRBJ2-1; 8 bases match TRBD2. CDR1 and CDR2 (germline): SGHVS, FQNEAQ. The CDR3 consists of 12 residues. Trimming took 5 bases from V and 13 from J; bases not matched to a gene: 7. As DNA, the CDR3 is TGTGCCAGCAGCCTACAGACTAGCGCTCAGTTCTTC. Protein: CASSLQTSAQFF.

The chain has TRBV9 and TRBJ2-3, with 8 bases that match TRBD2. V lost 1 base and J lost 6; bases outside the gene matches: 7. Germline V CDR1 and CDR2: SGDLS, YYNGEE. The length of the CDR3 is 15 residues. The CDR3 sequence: CASSVRTSYADTQYF. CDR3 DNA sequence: TGTGCCAGCAGCGTAAGGACTAGCTACGCGGATACGCAGTATTTT.

The CDR3 loop is CASPDTGGGEQYF. Here the CDR3 DNA reads TGTGCCAGCCCGGATACAGGGGGCGGCGAGCAGTACTTC. The chain joins TRBV6-7 to TRBJ2-7; 9 bases agree with TRBD1. TRBV6-7 is an ORF, and what it does is uncertain. The junction had 8 bases not matched to a gene; V was cut back by 8 bases and J by 6 bases. CDR3 size: 13 residues.

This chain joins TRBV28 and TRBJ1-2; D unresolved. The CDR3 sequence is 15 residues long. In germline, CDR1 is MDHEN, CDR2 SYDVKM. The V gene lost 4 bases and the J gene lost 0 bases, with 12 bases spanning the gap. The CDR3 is CASSSPFFANYGYTF. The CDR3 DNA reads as TGTGCCAGCAGTTCCCCTTTTTTTGCTAACTATGGCTACACCTTC.

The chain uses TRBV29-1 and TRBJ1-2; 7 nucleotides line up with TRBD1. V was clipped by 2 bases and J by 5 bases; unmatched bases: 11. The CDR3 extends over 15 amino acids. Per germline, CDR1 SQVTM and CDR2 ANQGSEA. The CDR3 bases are TGCAGCGTTGAACCGCAGGAAGGGGGCCTTTATGGCTACACCTTC. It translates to CSVEPQEGGLYGYTF.

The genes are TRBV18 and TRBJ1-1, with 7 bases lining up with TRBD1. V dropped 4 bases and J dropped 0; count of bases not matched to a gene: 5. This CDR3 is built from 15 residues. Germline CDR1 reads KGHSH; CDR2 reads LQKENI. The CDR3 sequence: CASSLRTGVNTEAFF. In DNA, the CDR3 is TGTGCCAGCTCACTTCGAACAGGGGTGAACACTGAAGCTTTCTTT.

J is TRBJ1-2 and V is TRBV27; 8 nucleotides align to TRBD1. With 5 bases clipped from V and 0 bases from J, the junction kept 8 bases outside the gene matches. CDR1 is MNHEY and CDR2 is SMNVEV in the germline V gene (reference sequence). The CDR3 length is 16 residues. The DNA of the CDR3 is TGTGCCAGCAGTAGCGGACAGGGAGGCTCTAACTATGGCTACACCTTC. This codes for CASSSGQGGSNYGYTF.

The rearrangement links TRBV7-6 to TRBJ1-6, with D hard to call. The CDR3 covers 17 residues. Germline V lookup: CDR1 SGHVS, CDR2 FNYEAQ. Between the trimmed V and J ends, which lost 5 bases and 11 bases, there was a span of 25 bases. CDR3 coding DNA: TGTGCCAGCAGCCTCCAGAGCGGTAGAAAAATCGCGACACCCCTCCACTTT. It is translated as CASSLQSGRKIATPLHF.

The CDR3 nucleotides read TGTGCTAGTGGCCGGGGACTTTCGTACGAGCAGTACTTC. Translated, it gives CASGRGLSYEQYF. The V call is TRBV12-5, the J call TRBJ2-7; a possible D gene is TRBD2 (6 bases). This CDR3 spans 13 amino acids. Trimming took off 6 bases at V and 4 bases at J, with 13 bases between the two ends. CDR1 is LGHNT, CDR2 FRNRAP, per germline.

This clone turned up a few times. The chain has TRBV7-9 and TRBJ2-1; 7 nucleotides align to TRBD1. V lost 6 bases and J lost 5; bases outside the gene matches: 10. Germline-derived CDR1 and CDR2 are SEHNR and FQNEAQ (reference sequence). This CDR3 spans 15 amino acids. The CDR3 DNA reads TGTGCCAGCAGGCCACCGGGACAGCCTAACAATGAGCAGTTCTTC. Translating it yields CASRPPGQPNNEQFF.

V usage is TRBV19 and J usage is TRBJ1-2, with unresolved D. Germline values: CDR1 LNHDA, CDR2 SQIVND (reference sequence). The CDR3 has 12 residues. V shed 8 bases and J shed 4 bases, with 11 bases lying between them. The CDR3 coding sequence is TGTGCCAGTGGTCCTTCGGGCTATGGCTACACCTTC. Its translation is CASGPSGYGYTF.

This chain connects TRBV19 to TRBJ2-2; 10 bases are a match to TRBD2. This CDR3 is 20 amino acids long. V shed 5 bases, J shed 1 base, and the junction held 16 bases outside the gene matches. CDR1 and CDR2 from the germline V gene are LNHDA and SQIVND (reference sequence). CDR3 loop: CASSRGASGGLYLNTGELFF. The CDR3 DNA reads TGTGCCAGTAGTCGCGGGGCTAGCGGGGGACTTTATCTGAACACCGGGGAGCTGTTTTTT. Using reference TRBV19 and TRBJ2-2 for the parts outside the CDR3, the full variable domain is DGGITQSPKYLFRKEGQNVTLSCEQNLNHDAMYWYRQDPGQGLRLIYYSQIVNDFQKGDIAEGYSVSREKKESFPLTVTSAQKNPTAFYLCASSRGASGGLYLNTGELFFGEGSRLTVL.

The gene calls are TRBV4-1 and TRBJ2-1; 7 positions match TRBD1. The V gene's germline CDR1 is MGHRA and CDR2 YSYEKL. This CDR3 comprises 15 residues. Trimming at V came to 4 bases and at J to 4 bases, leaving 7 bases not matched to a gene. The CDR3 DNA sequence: TGCGCCAGCAGCCCCCGACAGGGTGGATACAATGAGCAGTTCTTC. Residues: CASSPRQGGYNEQFF.

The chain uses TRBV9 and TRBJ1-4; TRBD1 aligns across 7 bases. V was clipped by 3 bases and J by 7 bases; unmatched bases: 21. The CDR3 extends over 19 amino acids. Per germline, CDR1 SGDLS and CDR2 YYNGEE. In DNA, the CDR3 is TGTGCCAGCAGCGGCCGGCGCACAAAGACAGGGTCTCGTCGTGAAAAACTGTTTTTT. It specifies CASSGRRTKTGSRREKLFF.

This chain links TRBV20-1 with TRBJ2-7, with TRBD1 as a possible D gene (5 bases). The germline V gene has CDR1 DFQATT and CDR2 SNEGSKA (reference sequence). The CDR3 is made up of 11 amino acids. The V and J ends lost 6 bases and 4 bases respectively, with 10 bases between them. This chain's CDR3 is CSANQGYEQYF. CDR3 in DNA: TGCAGTGCAAATCAGGGTTACGAGCAGTACTTC.